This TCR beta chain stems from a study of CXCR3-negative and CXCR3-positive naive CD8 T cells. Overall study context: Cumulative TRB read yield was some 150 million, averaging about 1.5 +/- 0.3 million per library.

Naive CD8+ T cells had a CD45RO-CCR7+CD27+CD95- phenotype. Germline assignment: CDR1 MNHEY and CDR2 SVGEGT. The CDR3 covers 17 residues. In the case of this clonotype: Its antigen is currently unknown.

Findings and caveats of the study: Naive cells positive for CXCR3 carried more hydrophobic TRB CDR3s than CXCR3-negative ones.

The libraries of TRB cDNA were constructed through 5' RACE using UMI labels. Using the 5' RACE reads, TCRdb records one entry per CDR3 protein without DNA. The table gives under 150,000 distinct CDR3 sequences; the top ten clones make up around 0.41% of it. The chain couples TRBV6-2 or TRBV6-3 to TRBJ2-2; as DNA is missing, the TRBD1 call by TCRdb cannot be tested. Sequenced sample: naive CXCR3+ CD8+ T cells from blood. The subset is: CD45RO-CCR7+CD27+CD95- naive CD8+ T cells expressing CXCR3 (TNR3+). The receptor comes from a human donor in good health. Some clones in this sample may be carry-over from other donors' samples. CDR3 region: CASSNLFTGGNTGELFF.